What follows is one TCR beta chain and its context. Its antigen is unidentified. Generated by immunoSEQ multiplex PCR, the TCRdb table keeps only in-frame clones and is missing some. The table records roughly 100,000 clones, around 90% of them present only once. The data are from a study of OX40 agonist ivuxolimab in advanced cancers. The V gene's germline CDR1 is MDHEN and CDR2 SYDVKM. The CDR3 spans 13 residues. V was shortened by 4 bases and J by 0 bases, with 6 bases between the two germline ends. Overall study findings and caveats: Dose levels from 0.1 to 3.0 mg/kg saw CD4+ and CD8+ blood T cells expand clonally by week 6.

Here the sequenced sample was CD4+ or CD8+ T cells sorted from blood, taken in a trial of the OX40 agonist ivuxolimab. The source of this sequence is an adult with an advanced solid tumor such as melanoma, head and neck, liver or kidney cancer. The genes are TRBV28 and TRBJ1-1; D gene unclear. The CDR3 sequence: CASSSPMNTEAFF. The CDR3, as DNA: TGTGCCAGCAGTTCGCCCATGAACACTGAAGCTTTCTTT.